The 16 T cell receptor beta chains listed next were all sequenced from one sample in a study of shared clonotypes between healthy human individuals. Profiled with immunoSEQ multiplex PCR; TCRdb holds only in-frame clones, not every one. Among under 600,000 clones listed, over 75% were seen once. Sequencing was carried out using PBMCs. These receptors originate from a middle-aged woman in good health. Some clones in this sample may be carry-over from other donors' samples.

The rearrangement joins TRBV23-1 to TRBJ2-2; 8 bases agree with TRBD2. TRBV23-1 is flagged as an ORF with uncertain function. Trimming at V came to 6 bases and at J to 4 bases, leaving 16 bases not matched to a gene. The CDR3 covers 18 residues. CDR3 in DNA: TGCGCCAGCAGGCTTATCCCCCAGCGGGGGTGGGGCACCGGGGAGCTGTTTTTT. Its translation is CASRLIPQRGWGTGELFF.

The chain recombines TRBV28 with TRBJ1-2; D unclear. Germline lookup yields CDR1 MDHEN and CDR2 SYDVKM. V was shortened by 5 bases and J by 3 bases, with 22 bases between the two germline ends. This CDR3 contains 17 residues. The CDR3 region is CASSISSNRRSHYGYTF. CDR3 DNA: TGTGCCAGCAGTATCTCTTCCAATCGGAGGTCACACTATGGCTACACCTTC.

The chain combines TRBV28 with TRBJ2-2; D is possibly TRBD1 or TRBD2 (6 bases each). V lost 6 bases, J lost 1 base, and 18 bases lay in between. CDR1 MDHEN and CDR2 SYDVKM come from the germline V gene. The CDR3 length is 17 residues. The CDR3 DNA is TGTGCCAGCAGCCCCTGGGGGGCGAAAGGGAACACCGGGGAGCTGTTTTTT. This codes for CASSPWGAKGNTGELFF.

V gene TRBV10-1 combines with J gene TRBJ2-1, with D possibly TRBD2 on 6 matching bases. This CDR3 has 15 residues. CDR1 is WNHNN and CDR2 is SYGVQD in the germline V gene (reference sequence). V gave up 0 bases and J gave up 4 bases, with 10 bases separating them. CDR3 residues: CASSESGAGYNEQFF. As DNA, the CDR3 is TGCGCCAGCAGTGAGTCAGGGGCGGGATACAATGAGCAGTTCTTC.

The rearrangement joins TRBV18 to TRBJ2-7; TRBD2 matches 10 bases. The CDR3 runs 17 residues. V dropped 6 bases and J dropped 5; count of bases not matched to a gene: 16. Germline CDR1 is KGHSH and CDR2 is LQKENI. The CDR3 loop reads CASSPGTSERLWDEQYF. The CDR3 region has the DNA TGTGCCAGCTCCCCAGGGACTAGCGAGAGGCTTTGGGACGAGCAGTACTTC.

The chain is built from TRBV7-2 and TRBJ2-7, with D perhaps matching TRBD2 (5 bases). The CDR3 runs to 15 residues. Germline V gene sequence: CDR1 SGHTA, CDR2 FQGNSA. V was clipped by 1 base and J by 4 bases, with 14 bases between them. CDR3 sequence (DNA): TGTGCCAGCAGCTTAGTTGGAGGACCAACTTACGAGCAGTACTTC. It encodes CASSLVGGPTYEQYF.

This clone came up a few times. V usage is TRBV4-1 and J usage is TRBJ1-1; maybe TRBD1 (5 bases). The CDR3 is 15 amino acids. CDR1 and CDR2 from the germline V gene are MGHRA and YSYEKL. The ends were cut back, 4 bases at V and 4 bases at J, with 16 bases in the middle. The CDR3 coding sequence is TGCGCCAGCAGCCGGGTCGGGGCAGCCTTCACTGAAGCTTTCTTT. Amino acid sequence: CASSRVGAAFTEAFF.

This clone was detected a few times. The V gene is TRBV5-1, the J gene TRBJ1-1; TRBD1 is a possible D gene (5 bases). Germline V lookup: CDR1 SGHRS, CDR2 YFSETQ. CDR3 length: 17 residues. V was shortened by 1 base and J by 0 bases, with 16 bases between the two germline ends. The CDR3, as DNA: TGCGCCAGCAGCTTGCTAGGGGATGGGAGTATGAACACTGAAGCTTTCTTT. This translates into CASSLLGDGSMNTEAFF.

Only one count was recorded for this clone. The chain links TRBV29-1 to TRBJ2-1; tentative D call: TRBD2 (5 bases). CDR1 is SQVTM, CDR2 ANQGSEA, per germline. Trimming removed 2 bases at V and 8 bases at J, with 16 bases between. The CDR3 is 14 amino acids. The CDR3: CSVESGLKRDEQFF. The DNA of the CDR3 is TGCAGCGTTGAAAGTGGTCTGAAGAGGGATGAGCAGTTCTTC.

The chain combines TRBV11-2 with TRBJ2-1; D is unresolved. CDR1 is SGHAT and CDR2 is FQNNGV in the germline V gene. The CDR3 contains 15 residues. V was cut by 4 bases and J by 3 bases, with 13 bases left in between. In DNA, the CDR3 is TGTGCCAGCAGCTCCCCCGATGGATTCTACAATGAGCAGTTCTTC. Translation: CASSSPDGFYNEQFF.

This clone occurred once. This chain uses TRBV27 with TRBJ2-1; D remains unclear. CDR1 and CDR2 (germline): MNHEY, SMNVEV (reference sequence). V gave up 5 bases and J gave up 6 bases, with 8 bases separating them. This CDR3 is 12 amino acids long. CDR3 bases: TGTGCCAGCAGTCCCCTCGGCAATGAGCAGTTCTTC. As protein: CASSPLGNEQFF.

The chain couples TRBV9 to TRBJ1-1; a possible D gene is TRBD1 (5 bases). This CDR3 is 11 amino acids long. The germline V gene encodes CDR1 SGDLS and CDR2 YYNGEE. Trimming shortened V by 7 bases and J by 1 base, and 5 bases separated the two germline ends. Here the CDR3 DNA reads TGTGCCAGCGGGGGGAACACTGAAGCTTTCTTT. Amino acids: CASGGNTEAFF.

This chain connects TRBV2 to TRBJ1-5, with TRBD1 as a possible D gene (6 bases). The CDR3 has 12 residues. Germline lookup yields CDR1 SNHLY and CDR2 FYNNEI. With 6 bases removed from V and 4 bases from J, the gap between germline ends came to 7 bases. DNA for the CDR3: TGTGCCAGCAGCGACAGGAATCAGCCCCAGCATTTT. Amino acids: CASSDRNQPQHF.

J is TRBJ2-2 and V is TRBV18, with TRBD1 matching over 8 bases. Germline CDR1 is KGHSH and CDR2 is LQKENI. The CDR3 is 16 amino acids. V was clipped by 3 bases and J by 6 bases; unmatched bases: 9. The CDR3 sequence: CASSPPGRGLAGELFF. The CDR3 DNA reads TGTGCCAGCTCACCCCCGGGCAGGGGGCTGGCCGGGGAGCTGTTTTTT.

The CDR3 bases are TGTGCCAGCACCAGGGGGACTAGCGGGAGGAATGAGCAGTTCTTC. It specifies CASTRGTSGRNEQFF. The chain uses TRBV27 and TRBJ2-1, with 15 bases identical to TRBD2. The CDR3 totals 15 residues. V shed 7 bases and J 7 bases; nucleotides not matched to a gene: 5. CDR1 is MNHEY, CDR2 SMNVEV, per germline (reference sequence).

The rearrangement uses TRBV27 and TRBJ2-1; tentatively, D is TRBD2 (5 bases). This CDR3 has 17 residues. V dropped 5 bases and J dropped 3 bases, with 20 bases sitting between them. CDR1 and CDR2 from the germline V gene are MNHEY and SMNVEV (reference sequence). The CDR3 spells CASSLLGRSGLYNEQFF. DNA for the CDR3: TGTGCCAGCAGTCTATTAGGTAGGAGCGGTCTCTACAATGAGCAGTTCTTC.